The 10 T cell receptor beta chains presented below share a single source sample, sequenced in a study of blood T cell repertoires in COVID-19. The table came from immunoSEQ multiplex PCR; TCRdb's copy has only in-frame clones and leaves some out. The table shows about 220,000 clones, with under 90% occurring only once. The sequenced material came from peripheral blood. Every receptor here comes from a woman of 80 years or more with acute or convalescent COVID-19.

The chain is built from TRBV7-9 and TRBJ1-5, with TRBD1 matching over 8 bases. Germline-derived CDR1 and CDR2 are SEHNR and FQNEAQ (reference sequence). Trimming took 7 bases from V and 5 from J; bases not matched to a gene: 4. The CDR3 contains 13 residues. In DNA form, the CDR3 reads TGTGCCAGCAACATACAGGGGGATCAGCCCCAGCATTTT. Protein product: CASNIQGDQPQHF.

The chain uses TRBV6-9 and TRBJ1-6; D not resolved. Germline values: CDR1 MNHGY, CDR2 SVAAGI. The CDR3 is 14 residues long. Trimming cost V 6 bases and J 6 bases, with 12 bases left between them. The CDR3 nucleotides are TGTGCCAGCAGGACCGGGCGGGGTAATTCACCCCTCCACTTT. Translating gives CASRTGRGNSPLHF.

About this clone itself: The same CDR3 is also encoded by other DNA sequences in this sample. The chain couples TRBV3-1 (or the pseudogene TRBV3-2) to TRBJ2-5; no firm D call. Trimming cost V 2 bases and J 2 bases, with 9 bases left between them. CDR1 and CDR2 from the germline V gene are LGHDT and YNNKEL (reference sequence). The CDR3 extends over 14 amino acids. The CDR3: CASSQSETQETQYF. The CDR3 bases are TGTGCCAGCAGCCAATCGGAGACTCAAGAGACCCAGTACTTC.

The chain employs TRBV4-2 and TRBJ2-2, with a tentative D call TRBD1 (6 bases). Trimming removed 4 bases from V and 2 bases from J, with 14 bases in between. This CDR3 region has 16 residues. Per germline, CDR1 LGHNA and CDR2 YNFKEQ. The CDR3 region has the DNA TGTGCCAGCAGCCCACAGGGTTCGTCCAACACCGGGGAGCTGTTTTTT. It translates to CASSPQGSSNTGELFF.

The chain uses TRBV3-1 (or the pseudogene TRBV3-2) and TRBJ2-7, with 7 bases aligning to TRBD2. V was pared by 4 bases and J by 6 bases, with 9 bases of the junction left unmatched. Germline loops: CDR1 LGHDT, CDR2 YNNKEL (reference sequence). CDR3 length: 14 amino acids. CDR3 region: CASSPILGGREQYF. CDR3 bases: TGTGCCAGCAGCCCGATTTTGGGAGGGCGCGAGCAGTACTTC.

Turning to this clone: Other DNA sequences of this sample code for an identical CDR3. The rearrangement joins TRBV5-4 to TRBJ2-7; 9 nucleotides align to TRBD1. CDR1 and CDR2 (germline): SGHNT, YYREEE (reference sequence). The CDR3 runs to 15 residues. Trimming cost V 0 bases and J 1 base; bases outside gene matches: 2. The CDR3 DNA follows: TGTGCCAGCAGCTTGGGCGGGACAGGGTCCTACGAGCAGTACTTC. The encoded protein is CASSLGGTGSYEQYF.

The table lists this clone with a count of one. The chain couples TRBV24-1 to TRBJ2-2; D gene ambiguous. The CDR3 runs to 14 residues. Germline V gene data show CDR1 as KGHDR and CDR2 as SFDVKD. V was clipped by 5 bases and J by 2 bases, with 8 bases between them. CDR3 protein: CATSASINTGELFF. CDR3 nucleotides: TGTGCCACCAGTGCATCTATAAACACCGGGGAGCTGTTTTTT.

In the case of this clone: The same CDR3 can be traced to other DNA sequences in this sample. The chain is built from TRBV3-1 (or the pseudogene TRBV3-2) and TRBJ1-1; no definite D call. Germline CDR1 LGHDT, CDR2 YNNKEL (reference sequence). This CDR3 is built from 13 residues. Trimming stripped 1 base from V and 1 base from J, with 4 bases between. CDR3 region: CASSQAGNTEAFF. The DNA of the CDR3 is TGTGCCAGCAGCCAAGCCGGGAACACTGAAGCTTTCTTT.

The genes are TRBV12-3 or TRBV12-4 and TRBJ2-1, with D possibly matching TRBD1 (5 bases). This CDR3 comprises 12 residues. V was shortened by 1 base and J by 14 bases, with 12 bases between the two germline ends. The chain's CDR3 is CASSLGREEEFF. The CDR3 DNA reads as TGTGCCAGCAGTTTAGGCAGGGAAGAGGAGTTCTTC.

The rearrangement joins TRBV10-3 to TRBJ1-6; D not certain. Germline CDR1 ENHRY, CDR2 SYGVKD. This CDR3 region has 12 residues. Trimming shortened V by 3 bases and J by 9 bases, and 6 bases separated the two germline ends. The CDR3 DNA is TGTGCCATCAGTGAATCGGGTTCACCCCTCCACTTT. The encoded protein is CAISESGSPLHF.